A selection of T cell receptor beta chains follows, all from one sample in a study of control samples from healthy donors and cancer patients. Generated by immunoSEQ multiplex PCR, the TCRdb table keeps only in-frame clones and is missing some. This sample has about 59,000 clones; 92% occur once, and the top ten carry 1.7%. Sequencing used PBMCs. The receptors come from a man in his forties with colorectal cancer. The CDR3 runs from the conserved cysteine through the conserved F or W. Fields, in order: V gene, J gene, clone size, CDR3 protein. Clone size is given for some rows only: seen once, a few or many times, or a class if the clone is expanded.

v_call: TRBV6-2/TRBV6-3; j_call: TRBJ2-7; clone_size: NA; cdr3_aa: CASSSPMSGKYEQYF
v_call: TRBV5-4; j_call: TRBJ2-3; clone_size: NA; cdr3_aa: CASSRGQGGSSGRTNTQYF
v_call: TRBV19; j_call: TRBJ2-5; clone_size: NA; cdr3_aa: CASSAGGAGETQYF
v_call: TRBV5-5; j_call: TRBJ2-7; clone_size: few; cdr3_aa: CASSGWDGESYEQYF
v_call: TRBV19; j_call: TRBJ1-2; clone_size: NA; cdr3_aa: CASSIAGEYGYTF
v_call: TRBV5-4; j_call: TRBJ2-5; clone_size: NA; cdr3_aa: CASSLWGGGSQETQYF
v_call: TRBV5-4; j_call: TRBJ2-1; clone_size: NA; cdr3_aa: CASSLDPGSYNEQFF
v_call: TRBV19; j_call: TRBJ2-2; clone_size: NA; cdr3_aa: CASSPGVNTGELFF
v_call: TRBV5-1; j_call: TRBJ1-1; clone_size: NA; cdr3_aa: CASSPTSTNTEAFF
v_call: TRBV5-1; j_call: TRBJ2-3; clone_size: NA; cdr3_aa: CASTPGGLAGTDTQYF
v_call: TRBV5-6; j_call: TRBJ2-7; clone_size: NA; cdr3_aa: CASSWAGTLPYEQYF
v_call: TRBV14; j_call: TRBJ1-6; clone_size: NA; cdr3_aa: CASSQDNRLSPLHF
v_call: TRBV4-1; j_call: TRBJ1-1; clone_size: NA; cdr3_aa: CASSQDSGRDTEAFF
v_call: TRBV5-4; j_call: TRBJ1-6; clone_size: NA; cdr3_aa: CASRYSGSPLHF
v_call: TRBV6-5; j_call: TRBJ1-2; clone_size: once; cdr3_aa: CASNSGGGYTF
v_call: TRBV7-9; j_call: TRBJ1-1; clone_size: once; cdr3_aa: CASSPPGTGTTEAFF
v_call: TRBV11-3; j_call: TRBJ2-1; clone_size: few; cdr3_aa: CASSSGQRANEQFF
v_call: TRBV4-1; j_call: TRBJ1-2; clone_size: NA; cdr3_aa: CASSQGGAEANYGYTF
v_call: TRBV6-5; j_call: TRBJ2-7; clone_size: NA; cdr3_aa: CAGGTGSHEQYF
v_call: TRBV4-3; j_call: TRBJ2-3; clone_size: once; cdr3_aa: CASSQDLQRGAWDTQYF
v_call: TRBV7-9; j_call: TRBJ1-5; clone_size: NA; cdr3_aa: CASSLGPQGDQPQHF
v_call: TRBV5-1; j_call: TRBJ2-7; clone_size: once; cdr3_aa: CASSPWTGTYEQYF
v_call: TRBV7-2; j_call: TRBJ2-1; clone_size: NA; cdr3_aa: CASSLGGKQNEQFF
v_call: TRBV4-1; j_call: TRBJ1-2; clone_size: NA; cdr3_aa: CASSPGEVTLIGDNYGYTF
v_call: TRBV6-1; j_call: TRBJ2-7; clone_size: once; cdr3_aa: CASSEEGRIPFYEQYF
v_call: TRBV6-2/TRBV6-3; j_call: TRBJ2-7; clone_size: NA; cdr3_aa: CASSGGTSGGRYEQYF
v_call: TRBV2; j_call: TRBJ2-5; clone_size: NA; cdr3_aa: CASSEDQGARETQYF
v_call: TRBV11-1; j_call: TRBJ2-3; clone_size: NA; cdr3_aa: CASSLAPRSGVADTPYF
v_call: TRBV4-3; j_call: TRBJ1-2; clone_size: once; cdr3_aa: CASSQDLNHYGYTF
v_call: TRBV3-1/TRBV3-2; j_call: TRBJ2-7; clone_size: NA; cdr3_aa: CASGDIGGGSSYEQYF
v_call: TRBV29-1; j_call: TRBJ1-1; clone_size: NA; cdr3_aa: CSVDHGTANTEAFF
v_call: TRBV21-1; j_call: TRBJ1-1; clone_size: NA; cdr3_aa: CASSKASGGNGTEAFF
v_call: TRBV15; j_call: TRBJ2-2; clone_size: NA; cdr3_aa: CATSTKTVNTGELFF
v_call: TRBV7-2; j_call: TRBJ1-4; clone_size: NA; cdr3_aa: CASSKRTTGINEKLFF
v_call: TRBV5-4; j_call: TRBJ1-2; clone_size: few; cdr3_aa: CASSPGTGENYGYTF
v_call: TRBV11-2; j_call: TRBJ2-1; clone_size: NA; cdr3_aa: CASSLDRGDYNEQFF
v_call: TRBV27; j_call: TRBJ2-7; clone_size: NA; cdr3_aa: CASSYRQGAYEQYF
v_call: TRBV4-1; j_call: TRBJ2-7; clone_size: NA; cdr3_aa: CASSQPDTLINYEQYF
v_call: TRBV7-3; j_call: TRBJ2-1; clone_size: NA; cdr3_aa: CASSLTARASSYNEQFF
v_call: TRBV25-1; j_call: TRBJ2-1; clone_size: once; cdr3_aa: CASSPLAGGLINEQFF
v_call: TRBV12-3/TRBV12-4; j_call: TRBJ2-1; clone_size: NA; cdr3_aa: CASSSGTQNEQFF
v_call: TRBV18; j_call: TRBJ1-6; clone_size: NA; cdr3_aa: CASSPSGPGGASNSPLHF
v_call: TRBV4-2; j_call: TRBJ2-7; clone_size: NA; cdr3_aa: CASSQEIYMAGGPDEQYF
v_call: TRBV6-6; j_call: TRBJ1-5; clone_size: few; cdr3_aa: CASTKQGLGNQPQHF
v_call: TRBV27; j_call: TRBJ1-4; clone_size: NA; cdr3_aa: CASSLGRLNEKLFF
v_call: TRBV3-1/TRBV3-2; j_call: TRBJ2-3; clone_size: once; cdr3_aa: CASSAREPAGGADTQYF
v_call: TRBV3-1/TRBV3-2; j_call: TRBJ2-5; clone_size: NA; cdr3_aa: CASSQVTITQYF
v_call: TRBV4-2; j_call: TRBJ1-1; clone_size: NA; cdr3_aa: CASSQEWGANTEAFF
v_call: TRBV5-8; j_call: TRBJ1-1; clone_size: NA; cdr3_aa: CASPVRGGMNTEAFF
v_call: TRBV7-3; j_call: TRBJ2-7; clone_size: NA; cdr3_aa: CASSLTGYEQYF
v_call: TRBV13; j_call: TRBJ2-2; clone_size: NA; cdr3_aa: CASSTRGSGELFF
v_call: TRBV9; j_call: TRBJ2-5; clone_size: NA; cdr3_aa: CASSGGAQETQYF
v_call: TRBV29-1; j_call: TRBJ2-7; clone_size: NA; cdr3_aa: CSVVQGAREQYF
v_call: TRBV7-6; j_call: TRBJ2-5; clone_size: NA; cdr3_aa: CASSLLVTGGRATQYF
v_call: TRBV9; j_call: TRBJ1-4; clone_size: NA; cdr3_aa: CASSPGTGNEKLFF
v_call: TRBV2; j_call: TRBJ2-5; clone_size: NA; cdr3_aa: CASSPMGGFDQETQYF
v_call: TRBV6-4; j_call: TRBJ1-6; clone_size: NA; cdr3_aa: CASSVGGDYNSPLHF
v_call: TRBV9; j_call: TRBJ2-3; clone_size: NA; cdr3_aa: CASTLLAGATDTQYF